This T cell receptor beta chain was recorded in a study of beta chain features in type 1 diabetes. Study-level findings and limits: Researchers report that Type 1 diabetes patients had moderately but significantly shorter TCRB CDR3s across all four CD4+ subsets. The question of HLA type influencing TCRB rearrangement was one that remained unresolved here.

Expressed TCRB transcripts were sequenced because the entire RNA isolate underwent reverse transcription. The protocol was immunoSEQ multiplex PCR, while the TCRdb copy is restricted to in-frame clones and leaves out a portion. The top ten hold around 0.12% of the sample, which has 600,000 to 700,000 clones, around 12% seen once. This CDR3 contains 12 residues. Trimming removed 8 bases from V and 5 bases from J, with 12 bases in between. The germline CDR1 and CDR2 sequences are SEHNR and FQNEAQ (reference sequence). This clone appeared a few times. The target antigen is unknown. The genes are TRBV7-9 and TRBJ2-5, with D hard to call. The TCR was taken from a man younger than 40 with type 1 diabetes. Sequences were obtained from naive CD4+ T cells from blood. CDR3 amino acids: CASGRKEETQYF. The CDR3 nucleotides read TGTGCCAGCGGCAGGAAGGAGGAGACCCAGTACTTC. Using reference TRBV7-9 and TRBJ2-5 for the parts outside the CDR3, the full variable domain is DTGVSQNPRHKITKRGQNVTFRCDPISEHNRLYWYRQTLGQGPEFLTYFQNEAQLEKSRLLSDRFSAERPKGSFSTLEIQRTEQGDSAMYLCASGRKEETQYFGPGTRLLVL.